This T cell receptor (beta chain) derives from a study of T-cell reconstitution after alpha-beta-depleted transplantation in children. CDR3 length: 14 residues. Losses at the gene ends were 6 bases for V and 3 bases for J; bases not matched to a gene: 7. CDR1 is DFQATT, CDR2 SNEGSKA, per germline (reference sequence). The authors prepared the TCRbeta library with unique molecular identifiers. TCRdb reprocessed the PCR reads with MiXCR, giving one entry per CDR3 protein. This table has approximately 120,000 distinct CDR3 sequences, about 9.6% appearing once. This clonotype came up a few times. Its antigen is unidentified. Regarding the study as a whole: T-cell counts and diversity at one year post-transplant came mainly from newly produced T cells. Several patients had high TCRbeta diversity at day 60; it came from surviving recipient T cells and thymic progenitors. In patients about two months after transplant, alpha-beta T cells reportedly arose from several hundred expanded graft clones.

This sequence was found in a girl under three years old who had a stem cell transplant for combined immunodeficiency, so the T cells may come from the graft donor. This sample comprised PBMCs, mostly from graft donor cells, obtained 180 days after TCRalphabeta/CD19-depleted stem cell transplant. The chain couples TRBV20-1 to TRBJ2-7; the match to TRBD1 covers 11 bases. CDR3 in DNA: TGCAGTGCCAGACTGGACAGGGGGCACTACGAGCAGTACTTC. It encodes CSARLDRGHYEQYF.